The 28 T cell receptor beta chains below were found in one sample sequenced in a study of response to subunit inactivated influenza vaccine. TCRdb re-derived calls from the RT-PCR reads in MiXCR, one entry per CDR3 protein. The data contain 550,000 to 650,000 distinct CDR3 sequences, about 12% of them seen just once; the ten biggest clones take up 10% to 13%. The material sequenced was PBMCs from blood, taken on the day of vaccination. These receptors all stem from a man aged 50 to 60 who received an inactivated influenza vaccine.

This clonotype was counted many times. The chain uses TRBV20-1 and TRBJ2-7; tentatively, D is TRBD2 (6 bases). This CDR3 has 12 residues. Per germline, CDR1 DFQATT and CDR2 SNEGSKA (reference sequence). The V gene lost 6 bases and the J gene lost 3 bases, with 12 bases spanning the gap. The CDR3 sequence is CSATTSYYEQYF. CDR3 bases: TGCAGTGCCACGACTAGTTACTACGAGCAGTACTTC.

This chain connects TRBV20-1 to TRBJ2-7; D is unclear. There are 11 residues in the CDR3. CDR1 and CDR2 (germline): DFQATT, SNEGSKA (reference sequence). V was trimmed by 1 base and J by 6 bases, leaving 7 bases between them. The CDR3 spells CSARGRGEQYF. The DNA for the CDR3 is TGCAGTGCTAGAGGTCGAGGCGAGCAGTACTTC.

The chain is built from TRBV6-1 and TRBJ2-1; 9 bases fit TRBD1. The CDR3 length is 16 residues. In germline, CDR1 is MNHNS, CDR2 SASEGT. V trimming: 7 bases; J trimming: 3 bases; junction bases outside the gene matches: 10. CDR3 in amino acids: CASTLTGTGNYNEQFF. As DNA, the CDR3 is TGTGCCAGCACTCTCACCGGGACAGGGAACTACAATGAGCAGTTCTTC.

This clonotype was detected a few times. CDR3 in amino acids: CASIFESSNQPQHF. In nucleotides, the CDR3 is TGTGCCAGCATCTTCGAATCTAGCAATCAGCCCCAGCATTTT. The rearrangement uses TRBV28 and TRBJ1-5; D not resolved. Germline CDR1 is MDHEN and CDR2 is SYDVKM. The CDR3 runs to 14 residues. V was trimmed by 7 bases and J by 0 bases, leaving 10 bases between them.

The V and J genes are TRBV4-1 and TRBJ2-5; 13 bases are shared with TRBD2. V trimming: 2 bases; J trimming: 5 bases; junction bases outside the gene matches: 8. Germline V gene data show CDR1 as MGHRA and CDR2 as YSYEKL. This CDR3 contains 17 residues. CDR3 region: CASSQPGLAGIRETQYF. The CDR3, as DNA: TGCGCCAGCAGCCAACCGGGACTAGCGGGGATAAGGGAGACCCAGTACTTC.

This clonotype showed up just a few times. V gene TRBV6-2 or TRBV6-3 combines with J gene TRBJ2-7; D is perhaps TRBD1 (6 bases). This CDR3 has 15 residues. The germline CDR1 and CDR2 sequences are MNHEY and SVGEGT. Trimming shortened V by 5 bases and J by 3 bases, and 17 bases separated the two germline ends. The CDR3: CASSHRLGGNYEQYF. CDR3 sequence (DNA): TGTGCCAGCAGTCATCGCCTAGGGGGAAACTACGAGCAGTACTTC.

This clonotype was seen repeatedly, ten times or more. The chain joins TRBV20-1 to TRBJ2-5, with D perhaps matching TRBD1 or TRBD2 (5 bases each). Trimming left V 1 base short and J 5 bases short, with 14 bases between. Germline lookup yields CDR1 DFQATT and CDR2 SNEGSKA (reference sequence). The CDR3 length is 14 residues. The CDR3 region has the DNA TGCAGTGCTAGAGTTTGGGGGAGTCTGGAGACCCAGTACTTC. It translates to CSARVWGSLETQYF.

V and J are TRBV2 and TRBJ2-1; D perhaps matches TRBD1 (6 bases). The CDR3 length is 16 residues. CDR1 and CDR2 from the germline V gene are SNHLY and FYNNEI. V shed 4 bases and J shed 1 base, with 14 bases lying between them. The CDR3 protein is CASSGSPGESYNEQFF. The CDR3 DNA is TGTGCCAGCAGTGGATCTCCAGGGGAGTCCTACAATGAGCAGTTCTTC. Combining the CDR3 with reference TRBV2 and TRBJ2-1 gives the whole variable domain EPEVTQTPSHQVTQMGQEVILRCVPISNHLYFYWYRQILGQKVEFLVSFYNNEISEKSEIFDDQFSVERPDGSNFTLKIRSTKLEDSAMYFCASSGSPGESYNEQFFGPGTRLTVL.

This clonotype was counted only a few times. This sequence joins TRBV18 and TRBJ2-1; D is possibly TRBD1 (5 bases). The CDR3 is made up of 13 amino acids. Trimming removed 0 bases from V and 8 bases from J, with 8 bases in between. From germline, CDR1 is KGHSH and CDR2 LQKENI. For the CDR3, the DNA is TGTGCCAGCTCACCACCAGGGGCGTATGAGCAGTTCTTC. Encoded protein: CASSPPGAYEQFF.

V is TRBV28 and J is TRBJ2-7; a possible D gene is TRBD2 (6 bases). The V end lost 5 bases, the J end lost 0 bases, and 17 bases lay between the germline ends. Germline-derived CDR1 and CDR2 are MDHEN and SYDVKM. The CDR3 is 16 residues long. The DNA of the CDR3 is TGTGCCAGCAGTCACGGAGGGGTATCCATCTCCTACGAGCAGTACTTC. The encoded protein is CASSHGGVSISYEQYF.

This clonotype was seen only a few times. The chain combines TRBV20-1 with TRBJ1-6; a possible D gene is TRBD1 (5 bases). CDR1 is DFQATT and CDR2 is SNEGSKA in the germline V gene (reference sequence). The CDR3 has 15 residues. The ends were cut back, 4 bases at V and 7 bases at J, with 17 bases in the middle. The CDR3 region has the DNA TGCAGTGCTACCCGTGGGGCTGGAAGAAATTCACCCCTCCACTTT. It encodes CSATRGAGRNSPLHF.

The V and J genes are TRBV18 and TRBJ2-1, with D perhaps TRBD2 (6 bases). Germline V CDR1 and CDR2: KGHSH, LQKENI. This CDR3 comprises 16 residues. V gave up 3 bases and J gave up 0 bases, with 12 bases separating them. CDR3 residues: CASSPSGASSYNEQFF. Here the CDR3 DNA reads TGTGCCAGCTCACCTAGCGGAGCGAGCTCCTACAATGAGCAGTTCTTC.

The chain has TRBV13 and TRBJ2-7, with D possibly matching TRBD2 (5 bases). CDR1 is PRHDT, CDR2 FYEKMQ, per germline (reference sequence). The CDR3 runs to 17 residues. V gave up 1 base and J gave up 4 bases, with 20 bases separating them. The CDR3 here is CASSLVALGSPAYEQYF. For the CDR3, the DNA is TGTGCCAGCAGCTTAGTGGCCTTGGGGAGCCCAGCATACGAGCAGTACTTC.

This clonotype has more than one count but fewer than ten. The chain uses TRBV5-1 and TRBJ2-6; 7 positions match TRBD1. Unmatched junction bases numbered 10, after V lost 1 base and J lost 0 bases. Germline CDR1 is SGHRS and CDR2 is YFSETQ. The CDR3 runs 19 residues. The DNA for the CDR3 is TGCGCCAGCAGCTTGTTGCTAGGGGGCCTATTCTCTGGGGCCAACGTCCTGACTTTC. Its protein is CASSLLLGGLFSGANVLTF.

This clonotype turned up a few times. The J gene is TRBJ2-7, the V gene TRBV7-9; 9 positions agree with TRBD1. The CDR3 is 16 amino acids. The J segment lost 1 base and the V segment lost 6 bases, leaving 10 bases of the junction unmatched. Germline V gives CDR1 SEHNR, CDR2 FQNEAQ (reference sequence). CDR3 in amino acids: CASSGSWGQGSYEQYF. CDR3 DNA sequence: TGTGCCAGCAGTGGGAGTTGGGGACAGGGATCCTACGAGCAGTACTTC.

The chain uses TRBV7-6 and TRBJ2-2; 9 nucleotides match TRBD2. This CDR3 region has 20 residues. Trimming removed 3 bases from V and 0 bases from J; junction bases left unmatched: 14. CDR1 and CDR2 from the germline V gene are SGHVS and FNYEAQ. The CDR3 nucleotides read TGTGCCAGCAGCTTCTTTAGCAGGGCACTAGCGGGCCCGAACACCGGGGAGCTGTTTTTT. The encoded protein is CASSFFSRALAGPNTGELFF.

The chain recombines TRBV28 with TRBJ2-5, with 7 positions matching TRBD2. The CDR3 has 15 residues. Germline values: CDR1 MDHEN, CDR2 SYDVKM. The V gene end was trimmed by 3 bases and the J gene end by 3 bases; junction bases not matched to a gene: 7. The chain's CDR3 is CASSFSGLKKETQYF. In DNA form, the CDR3 reads TGTGCCAGCAGTTTCTCGGGACTAAAGAAAGAGACCCAGTACTTC.

In this sample, this clonotype turned up many times. The chain carries TRBV7-8 and TRBJ2-1; D remains unclear. Trimming cost V 1 base and J 9 bases, with 7 bases left between them. Germline V gives CDR1 SGHVS, CDR2 FQNEAQ. The CDR3 is 12 residues long. DNA for the CDR3: TGTGCCAGCAGCTTAGACGAGACTGAGCAGTTCTTC. Its translation: CASSLDETEQFF. Using reference TRBV7-8 and TRBJ2-1 for the parts outside the CDR3, the full variable domain is GAGVSQSPRYKVAKRGQDVALRCDPISGHVSLFWYQQALGQGPEFLTYFQNEAQLDKSGLPSDRFFAERPEGSVSTLKIQRTQQEDSAVYLCASSLDETEQFFGPGTRLTVL.

This clonotype showed up just a few times. The rearrangement joins TRBV25-1 to TRBJ2-5; 9 nucleotides align to TRBD2. Unmatched junction bases numbered 11, after V lost 1 base and J lost 5 bases. This CDR3 has 17 residues. Germline values: CDR1 MGHDK, CDR2 SYGVNS. The CDR3 loop is CASSEFSGAGGRETQYF. The CDR3 DNA reads as TGTGCCAGCAGTGAATTCTCTGGAGCGGGGGGCCGGGAGACCCAGTACTTC. Using reference TRBV25-1 and TRBJ2-5 for the parts outside the CDR3, the full variable domain is EADIYQTPRYLVIGTGKKITLECSQTMGHDKMYWYQQDPGMELHLIHYSYGVNSTEKGDLSSESTVSRIRTEHFPLTLESARPSHTSQYLCASSEFSGAGGRETQYFGPGTRLLVL.

This clonotype was found many times. The chain couples TRBV24-1 to TRBJ2-5, with TRBD2 matching over 11 bases. CDR1 is KGHDR and CDR2 is SFDVKD in the germline V gene. The CDR3 has 15 amino acids. The junction had 2 bases not matched to a gene; V was cut back by 4 bases and J by 2 bases. The CDR3 DNA reads as TGTGCCACCAGTGAATTAGCGGGGGGGCAAGAGACCCAGTACTTC. Translation gives CATSELAGGQETQYF.

The table lists this clonotype with a few counts. The chain has TRBV4-3 and TRBJ2-7, with 9 bases that match TRBD2. V was pared by 0 bases and J by 4 bases, with 4 bases of the junction left unmatched. CDR1 and CDR2 (germline): LGHNA, YSLEER. The CDR3 sequence is 15 residues long. CDR3 in DNA: TGCGCCAGCAGCCAAGAATACGCGGGAGGGTACGAGCAGTACTTC. Protein: CASSQEYAGGYEQYF.

The table lists this clonotype with many counts. The chain is built from TRBV4-3 and TRBJ2-3, with 7 positions matching TRBD1. Germline V CDR1 and CDR2: LGHNA, YSLEER. The CDR3 sequence is 17 residues long. V shed 1 base and J 0 bases; nucleotides not matched to a gene: 7. The CDR3 here is CASSQAPAGGSTDTQYF. CDR3 nucleotide sequence: TGCGCCAGCAGCCAAGCGCCCGCAGGGGGAAGCACAGATACGCAGTATTTT.

This clonotype turned up a few times. This sequence joins TRBV29-1 and TRBJ2-7; D not certain. Trimming left V 4 bases short and J 1 base short, with 14 bases between. This CDR3 has 14 amino acids. Looked up from germline, CDR1 is SQVTM and CDR2 is ANQGSEA. CDR3 region: CSVVDLQESYEQYF. DNA for the CDR3: TGCAGCGTTGTTGATTTGCAAGAGTCCTACGAGCAGTACTTC.

The CDR3 DNA follows: TGCGCCAGCAGCCAAGAGGGGGGGCGATCCTACGAGCAGTACTTC. The encoded protein is CASSQEGGRSYEQYF. The rearrangement uses TRBV4-1 and TRBJ2-7; possibly TRBD2 for D (7 bases). CDR1 MGHRA and CDR2 YSYEKL come from the germline V gene. V was shortened by 0 bases and J by 1 base, with 10 bases between the two germline ends. This CDR3 region has 15 residues.

This rearrangement joins TRBV28 to TRBJ2-7; weak D call: TRBD2 (6 bases). The CDR3 has 13 residues. V was clipped by 6 bases and J by 0 bases, with 9 bases between them. The germline V gene encodes CDR1 MDHEN and CDR2 SYDVKM. The CDR3, as DNA: TGTGCCAGCAGGCTTAGCGGCTCCTACGAGCAGTACTTC. It translates to CASRLSGSYEQYF.

The rearrangement uses TRBV28 and TRBJ1-2, with D unresolved. Germline V gives CDR1 MDHEN, CDR2 SYDVKM. This CDR3 is built from 15 residues. V lost 7 bases and J lost 6, with 21 bases in between. The CDR3 DNA reads as TGTGCCAGCACCGCTCTTGTCCGAAGAGAGAATGGCTACACCTTC. It yields the protein CASTALVRRENGYTF.

This clonotype showed up just a few times. The chain recombines TRBV6-2 or TRBV6-3 with TRBJ1-1; D unclear. The CDR3 is made up of 15 amino acids. The germline CDR1 and CDR2 sequences are MNHEY and SVGEGT. Deletions cut 0 bases from V and 1 base from J, with 9 bases between. The CDR3 loop reads CASSYSWVRNTEAFF. The CDR3 region has the DNA TGTGCCAGCAGTTACTCGTGGGTCCGGAACACTGAAGCTTTCTTT.

In its sample, this clonotype was seen a few times. CDR3 residues: CASSARTGPYEQYF. In nucleotides, the CDR3 is TGTGCCAGCAGCGCGCGGACAGGCCCCTACGAGCAGTACTTC. The V gene is TRBV5-5, the J gene TRBJ2-7; 7 bases fit TRBD1. The CDR3 is 14 amino acids. Germline loops: CDR1 SGHKS, CDR2 YYEKEE (reference sequence). Germline trimming cut 4 bases from V and 2 bases from J; bases unmatched to any gene: 6.